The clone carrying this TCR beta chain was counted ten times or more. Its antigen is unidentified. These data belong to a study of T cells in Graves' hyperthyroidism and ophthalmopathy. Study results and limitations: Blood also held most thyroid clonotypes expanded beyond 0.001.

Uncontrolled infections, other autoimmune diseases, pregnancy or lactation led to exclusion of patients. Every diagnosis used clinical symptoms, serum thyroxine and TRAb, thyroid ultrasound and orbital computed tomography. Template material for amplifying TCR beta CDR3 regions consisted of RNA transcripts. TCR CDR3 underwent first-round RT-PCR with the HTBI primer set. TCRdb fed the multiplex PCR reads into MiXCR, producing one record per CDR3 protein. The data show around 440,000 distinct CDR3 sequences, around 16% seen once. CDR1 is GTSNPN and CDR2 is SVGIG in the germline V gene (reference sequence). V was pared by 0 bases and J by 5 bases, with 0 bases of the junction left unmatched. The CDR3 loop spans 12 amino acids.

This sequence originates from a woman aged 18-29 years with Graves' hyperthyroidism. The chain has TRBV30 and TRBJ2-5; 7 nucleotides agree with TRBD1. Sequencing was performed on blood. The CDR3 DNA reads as TGTGCCTGGAGTGTACAGGGGGAGACCCAGTACTTC. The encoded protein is CAWSVQGETQYF.